The sequence of this T cell receptor (beta chain) was determined in a study of Graves' ophthalmopathy and Graves' hyperthyroidism. Study-wide findings and caveats: It was with around 70% sensitivity and around 72% specificity that the model predicted ophthalmopathy progression. Blood contained most expanded thyroid clonotypes exceeding 0.001 frequency.

This clonotype was counted at least ten times. Its antigen is undetermined. The study amplified TCR beta CDR3 regions using RNA transcripts. After a first-round RT-PCR with HTBI primers, a second-round multiplex PCR was run. TCRdb recomputed calls from the multiplex PCR reads with MiXCR, one row per CDR3 protein. This repertoire shows 150,000 or so distinct CDR3 sequences, around 40% found once; its top ten account for about 8.2%. The junction had 0 bases not matched to a gene; V was cut back by 1 base and J by 3 bases. This CDR3 contains 14 residues. Symptoms, serum thyroxine and TRAb, thyroid ultrasound, and orbital computed tomography formed the diagnostic basis.

The chain employs TRBV12-3 or TRBV12-4 and TRBJ2-7; 10 nucleotides line up with TRBD1. Sequenced material: peripheral blood. The origin of this receptor is a man aged 25-40 years with Graves' ophthalmopathy. CDR3 protein: CASSLGDRGYEQYF. As DNA, the CDR3 is TGTGCCAGCAGTTTAGGGGACAGGGGCTACGAGCAGTACTTC.